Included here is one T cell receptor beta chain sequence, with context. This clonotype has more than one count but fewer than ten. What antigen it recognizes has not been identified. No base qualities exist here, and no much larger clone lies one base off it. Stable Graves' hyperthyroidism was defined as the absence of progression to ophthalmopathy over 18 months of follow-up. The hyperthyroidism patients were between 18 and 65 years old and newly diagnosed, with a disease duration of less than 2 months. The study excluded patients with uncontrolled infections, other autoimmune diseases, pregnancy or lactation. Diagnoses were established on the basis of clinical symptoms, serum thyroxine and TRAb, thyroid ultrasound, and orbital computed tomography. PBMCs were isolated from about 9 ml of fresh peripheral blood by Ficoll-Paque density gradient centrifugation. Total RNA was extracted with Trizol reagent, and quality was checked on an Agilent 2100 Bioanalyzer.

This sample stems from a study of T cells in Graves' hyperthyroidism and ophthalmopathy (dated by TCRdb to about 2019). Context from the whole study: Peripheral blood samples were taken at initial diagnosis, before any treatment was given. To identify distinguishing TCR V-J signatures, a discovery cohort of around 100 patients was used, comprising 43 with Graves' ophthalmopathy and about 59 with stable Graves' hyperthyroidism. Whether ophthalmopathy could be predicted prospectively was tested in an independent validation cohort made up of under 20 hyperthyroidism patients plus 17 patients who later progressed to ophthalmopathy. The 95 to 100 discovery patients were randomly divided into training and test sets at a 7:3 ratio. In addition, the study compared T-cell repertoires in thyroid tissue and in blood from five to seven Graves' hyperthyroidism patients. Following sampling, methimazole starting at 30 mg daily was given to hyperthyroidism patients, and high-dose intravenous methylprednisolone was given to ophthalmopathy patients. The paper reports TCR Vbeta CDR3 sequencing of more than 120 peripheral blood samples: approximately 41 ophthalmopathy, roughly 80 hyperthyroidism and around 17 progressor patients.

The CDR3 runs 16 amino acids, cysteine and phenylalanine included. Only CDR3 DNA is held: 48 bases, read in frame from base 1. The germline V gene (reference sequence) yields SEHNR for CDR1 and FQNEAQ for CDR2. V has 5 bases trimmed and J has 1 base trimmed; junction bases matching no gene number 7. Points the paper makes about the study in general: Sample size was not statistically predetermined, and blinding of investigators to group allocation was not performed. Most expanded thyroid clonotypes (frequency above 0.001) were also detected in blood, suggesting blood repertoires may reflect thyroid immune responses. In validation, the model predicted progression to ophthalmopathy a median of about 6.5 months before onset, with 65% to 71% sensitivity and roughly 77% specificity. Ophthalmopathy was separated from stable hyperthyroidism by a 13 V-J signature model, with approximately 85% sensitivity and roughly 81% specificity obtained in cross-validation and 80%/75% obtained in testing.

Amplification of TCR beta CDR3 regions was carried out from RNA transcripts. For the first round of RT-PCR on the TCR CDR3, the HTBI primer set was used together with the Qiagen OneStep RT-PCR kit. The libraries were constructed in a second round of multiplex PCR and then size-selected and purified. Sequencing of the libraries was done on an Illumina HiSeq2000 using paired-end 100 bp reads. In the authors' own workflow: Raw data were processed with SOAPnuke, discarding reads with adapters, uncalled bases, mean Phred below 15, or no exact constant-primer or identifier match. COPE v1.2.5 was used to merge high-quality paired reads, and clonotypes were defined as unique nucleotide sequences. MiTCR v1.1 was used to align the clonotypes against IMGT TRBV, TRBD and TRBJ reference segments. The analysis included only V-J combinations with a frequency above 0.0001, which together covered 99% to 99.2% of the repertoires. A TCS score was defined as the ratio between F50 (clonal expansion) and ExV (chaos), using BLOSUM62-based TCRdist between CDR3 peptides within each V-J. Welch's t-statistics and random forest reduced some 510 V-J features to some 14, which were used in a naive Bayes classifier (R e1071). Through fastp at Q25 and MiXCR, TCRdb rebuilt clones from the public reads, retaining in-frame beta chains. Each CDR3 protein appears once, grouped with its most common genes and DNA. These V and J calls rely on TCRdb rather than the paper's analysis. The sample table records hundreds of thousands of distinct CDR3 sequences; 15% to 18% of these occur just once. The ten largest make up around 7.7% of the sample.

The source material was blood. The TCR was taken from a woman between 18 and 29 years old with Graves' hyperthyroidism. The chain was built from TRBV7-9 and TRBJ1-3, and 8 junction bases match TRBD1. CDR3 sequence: CASSTRDRSSGNTIYF. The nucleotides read TGTGCCAGCAGCACCCGGGACAGGTCTTCTGGAAACACCATATATTTT. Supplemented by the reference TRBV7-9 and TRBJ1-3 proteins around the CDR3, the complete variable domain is DTGVSQNPRHKITKRGQNVTFRCDPISEHNRLYWYRQTLGQGPEFLTYFQNEAQLEKSRLLSDRFSAERPKGSFSTLEIQRTEQGDSAMYLCASSTRDRSSGNTIYFGEGSWLTVV.